The clone carrying this TCR beta chain was counted at least ten times. V trimming: 6 bases; J trimming: 9 bases; junction bases outside the gene matches: 10. CDR1 and CDR2 (germline): MDHEN, SYDVKM. The CDR3 runs to 14 residues. The data were taken from a study of T cell repertoires in cytomegalovirus infection. TCRdb itself ran the reads through MiXCR, one entry per CDR3 protein. The sample holds roughly 500,000 distinct CDR3 sequences, more than 15% seen once. The TCR sequence derives from a human donor in good health (CMV status not recorded). Some clones in this sample may be carry-over from other donors' samples. The sequencing sample was made of CD8+ T cells from PBMCs. This rearrangement joins TRBV28 to TRBJ2-1, with 8 positions matching TRBD2. Here the CDR3 DNA reads TGTGCCAGCAGCCGTCCGGGACTAGTAAGTGAGCAGTTCTTC. Its translation is CASSRPGLVSEQFF.